Shown below are 19 T cell receptor beta chains from a single sample sequenced in a study of identical twins. TCRdb reanalysed the 5' RACE reads using MiXCR and keeps one entry per CDR3 protein. The table includes 240,000 or so distinct CDR3 sequences, around 6.6% detected once. The sample also formed part of further work on yellow fever vaccine responses in identical twins.

Sequences were obtained from memory (CD45RO+) T cells sorted from blood. The receptor source for this set is a woman in her late teens or twenties in good health.

Comments on this clonotype: A read error may be the cause here, since a much bigger clone is one base away. The chain is built from TRBV6-1 and TRBJ1-1; no definite D call. Germline V gene sequence: CDR1 MNHNS, CDR2 SASEGT. Between the trimmed V and J ends, which lost 6 bases and 1 base, there was a span of 12 bases. The CDR3 loop spans 14 amino acids. Here the CDR3 reads CASSPGIENTEAFF. Here the CDR3 DNA reads TGTGCCAGCAGCCCCGGGATAGAGAACACTGAAGCTTTCTTT.

The table lists this clonotype with a few counts. The chain employs TRBV2 and TRBJ2-5; perhaps TRBD1 as D (7 bases). V shed 6 bases and J shed 5 bases, with 16 bases lying between them. CDR3 length equals 14 residues. Germline-derived CDR1 and CDR2 are SNHLY and FYNNEI. CDR3 loop: CASRRDRQGETQYF. The CDR3 DNA reads TGTGCCAGCAGGCGGGACAGACAAGGGGAGACCCAGTACTTC.

The sample holds many counts of this clonotype. V usage is TRBV5-1 and J usage is TRBJ2-2; 9 positions agree with TRBD1. The germline V gene has CDR1 SGHRS and CDR2 YFSETQ. This CDR3 comprises 16 residues. The V segment lost 6 bases and the J segment 5 bases; nucleotides outside the gene matches: 11. The DNA for the CDR3 is TGCGCCAGCACCCAGTCTTTAGGACAGGGGACCGGGGAGCTGTTTTTT. This codes for CASTQSLGQGTGELFF.

As for this clonotype: A read error may explain this, as a much larger clone is one base away. Since the CDR3 does not end with the conserved phenylalanine or tryptophan, this likely comes from a read error. The chain combines TRBV10-3 with TRBJ2-1; D is unclear. The CDR3 covers 13 residues. CDR1 is ENHRY and CDR2 is SYGVKD in the germline V gene. The ends were cut back, 0 bases at V and 8 bases at J, with 8 bases in the middle. CDR3: CAISESPVDEQFS. DNA for the CDR3: TGTGCCATCAGTGAGTCACCTGTCGATGAGCAGTTCTCC.

This clonotype has just a few counts. The J gene is TRBJ1-5, the V gene TRBV5-6, with a weak D call TRBD1 (5 bases). The CDR3 is 16 amino acids. Looked up from germline, CDR1 is SGHDT and CDR2 is YYEEEE. V lost 1 base to trimming and J lost 4 bases, with 15 bases between them. The CDR3 region is CASSLFSGPRNQPQHF. CDR3 sequence (DNA): TGTGCCAGCAGCTTGTTTTCAGGGCCAAGGAATCAGCCCCAGCATTTT.

The chain couples TRBV11-1 to TRBJ2-1; D not certain. CDR1 is SGHAT and CDR2 is FQDESV in the germline V gene (reference sequence). CDR3 size: 18 residues. Trimming left V 2 bases short and J 0 bases short, with 17 bases between. DNA for the CDR3: TGTGCCAGCAGCTTAAAAGGCCAGAGGTGGAGCTCCTACAATGAGCAGTTCTTC. Its translation is CASSLKGQRWSSYNEQFF.

This chain connects TRBV20-1 to TRBJ1-2, with 7 bases fitting TRBD1. CDR1 is DFQATT and CDR2 is SNEGSKA in the germline V gene (reference sequence). The CDR3 extends over 15 amino acids. V lost 0 bases and J lost 7; bases outside the gene matches: 11. This chain's CDR3 is CSARDYATGRRGYTF. DNA of the CDR3: TGCAGTGCTAGAGATTACGCGACAGGGCGGCGTGGCTACACCTTC.

This sequence joins TRBV7-9 and TRBJ2-7; 9 nucleotides align to TRBD2. V was clipped by 7 bases and J by 2 bases; unmatched bases: 9. This CDR3 has 15 amino acids. Germline V gene lookup returns CDR1 SEHNR and CDR2 FQNEAQ (reference sequence). The CDR3 coding sequence is TGTGCCAGCACCCCGAGAGTAGCGGGAGCCTACGAGCAGTACTTC. Translating it yields CASTPRVAGAYEQYF.

The gene calls are TRBV5-1 and TRBJ2-3; 13 positions agree with TRBD2. After removal of 0 bases from V and 0 bases from J, the junction contained 10 bases not matched to a gene. The CDR3 is 20 residues long. Germline-derived CDR1 and CDR2 are SGHRS and YFSETQ. CDR3 residues: CASSLAGGLAGTISTDTQYF. The CDR3 DNA reads as TGCGCCAGCAGCTTGGCCGGGGGACTAGCGGGAACTATTAGCACAGATACGCAGTATTTT.

The table lists this clonotype with many counts. The rearrangement joins TRBV29-1 to TRBJ1-2; no reliable D call. This CDR3 contains 15 residues. With 3 bases removed from V and 4 bases from J, the gap between germline ends came to 18 bases. The germline V gene encodes CDR1 SQVTM and CDR2 ANQGSEA. CDR3 amino acids: CSVDPSHRGSYGYTF. As DNA, the CDR3 is TGCAGCGTTGACCCCAGTCATCGGGGATCCTATGGCTACACCTTC. The full variable domain, its missing parts supplied by reference TRBV29-1 and TRBJ1-2, is SAVISQKPSRDICQRGTSLTIQCQVDSQVTMMFWYRQQPGQSLTLIATANQGSEATYESGFVIDKFPISRPNLTFSTLTVSNMSPEDSSIYLCSVDPSHRGSYGYTFGSGTRLTVV.

A few counts support this clonotype. The chain recombines TRBV18 with TRBJ2-1; TRBD1 or TRBD2 may be the D gene (6 bases each). The CDR3 loop spans 17 amino acids. Deletions cut 3 bases from V and 6 bases from J, with 21 bases between. Germline V gene sequence: CDR1 KGHSH, CDR2 LQKENI. CDR3 amino acids: CASSPIGLPRGLNEQFF. In DNA form, the CDR3 reads TGTGCCAGCTCACCGATCGGACTACCCAGGGGACTCAATGAGCAGTTCTTC.

This clonotype was observed a handful of times. CDR3 coding DNA: TGTGCCAGCAGCCAGAAGGGGGGGCAGTACTTC. It yields the protein CASSQKGGQYF. V is TRBV28 and J is TRBJ2-7; D is tentatively TRBD1 or TRBD2 (6 bases each). From germline, CDR1 is MDHEN and CDR2 SYDVKM. The CDR3 runs to 11 residues. Trimming took 6 bases from V and 9 from J, leaving 12 bases between them. The full variable domain, completed using reference TRBV28 and TRBJ2-7, is DVKVTQSSRYLVKRTGEKVFLECVQDMDHENMFWYRQDPGLGLRLIYFSYDVKMKEKGDIPEGYSVSREKKERFSLILESASTNQTSMYLCASSQKGGQYFGPGTRLTVT.

This clonotype has just a few counts. This chain connects TRBV5-4 to TRBJ1-1, with D tentatively TRBD1 (5 bases). The CDR3 is 14 amino acids. CDR1 and CDR2 from the germline V gene are SGHNT and YYREEE (reference sequence). Deletions cut 4 bases from V and 6 bases from J, with 16 bases between. Here the CDR3 DNA reads TGTGCCAGCAGCAACTGGGGGGATGGGGCTGAAGCTTTCTTT. Residues: CASSNWGDGAEAFF.

This chain links TRBV28 with TRBJ2-1; 8 bases fit TRBD2. Germline CDR1 and CDR2: MDHEN and SYDVKM. Trimming removed 5 bases from V and 1 base from J; junction bases left unmatched: 10. The CDR3 totals 17 residues. CDR3 in DNA: TGTGCCAGCAGTCCACGGTGGGGACTAGATTCCTACAATGAGCAGTTCTTC. It codes for CASSPRWGLDSYNEQFF.

In its sample, this clonotype was seen many times. V and J are TRBV14 and TRBJ1-4, with D unclear. The ends were cut back, 2 bases at V and 8 bases at J, with 12 bases in the middle. Germline V lookup: CDR1 SGHDN, CDR2 FVKESK. The CDR3 is made up of 14 amino acids. The chain's CDR3 is CASSQSVGGEKLFF. In DNA form, the CDR3 reads TGTGCCAGCAGCCAATCGGTCGGCGGAGAAAAACTGTTTTTT.

The rearrangement links TRBV20-1 to TRBJ2-4; TRBD1 aligns across 7 bases. Germline CDR1 DFQATT, CDR2 SNEGSKA (reference sequence). The CDR3 runs to 13 residues. J was trimmed by 2 bases and V by 5 bases; bases with no gene match: 3. The CDR3 is CSAEGATKNIQYF. The CDR3 nucleotides are TGCAGTGCTGAGGGGGCGACCAAAAACATTCAGTACTTC.

V gene TRBV5-8 combines with J gene TRBJ2-6; D may be TRBD2 (5 bases). The length of the CDR3 is 17 residues. The germline V gene has CDR1 SGHTS and CDR2 YDEGEE. Trimming left V 3 bases short and J 0 bases short, with 13 bases between. This CDR3 reads CASSSGLLFSGANVLTF. The CDR3, as DNA: TGTGCCAGCAGCTCCGGACTGCTCTTCTCTGGGGCCAACGTCCTGACTTTC.

There are many counts of this clonotype. The chain employs TRBV2 and TRBJ2-7; D call uncertain. V lost 5 bases, J lost 9 bases, and 14 bases lay in between. Germline values: CDR1 SNHLY, CDR2 FYNNEI. CDR3 size: 12 residues. The CDR3: CASSPGQMGQYV. CDR3 bases: TGTGCCAGCAGTCCCGGGCAAATGGGGCAGTACGTC.

This clonotype was picked up a small number of times. The chain carries TRBV3-1 and TRBJ2-1; D is possibly TRBD2 (6 bases). Per the germline V gene, CDR1 is LGHDT and CDR2 is YNNKEL (reference sequence). The CDR3 has 15 residues. With 4 bases removed from V and 3 bases from J, the gap between germline ends came to 13 bases. Written as DNA, the CDR3 is TGTGCCAGCAGCCCCCCCGGCGGGAACTACAATGAGCAGTTCTTC. Translation gives CASSPPGGNYNEQFF.